This T cell receptor (beta chain) was sequenced in a study of T cell changes during pregnancy in multiple sclerosis. In germline, CDR1 is MGHRA, CDR2 YSYEKL. The J segment lost 4 bases and the V segment lost 0 bases, leaving 7 bases of the junction unmatched. This CDR3 spans 17 amino acids. Generated by immunoSEQ multiplex PCR, the TCRdb table keeps only in-frame clones and is missing some. The sample lists some 41,000 clones, roughly nine tenths occurring once. The specimen comprised CD4+ T cells from peripheral blood mononuclear cells, sampled after pregnancy. This TCR derives from a female donor with multiple sclerosis, enrolled in a pregnancy study. The chain uses TRBV4-1 and TRBJ2-3; 10 positions match TRBD2. CDR3: CASSQESGRAPADTQYF. Here the CDR3 DNA reads TGCGCCAGCAGCCAAGAAAGCGGGAGGGCCCCAGCAGATACGCAGTATTTT.